These T cell receptor beta chains were read from a single sample in a study of tumor-infiltrating lymphocytes in primary liver carcinoma. TCRdb used MiXCR to reprocess the multiplex PCR reads, holding one entry per CDR3 protein. The sample lists about 330,000 distinct CDR3 sequences; 65% were seen once. Input material: peripheral blood. All receptors derive from a man between 35 and 55 years old with primary liver carcinoma and hepatitis B virus infection. CDR3s include the opening cysteine and the closing phenylalanine or tryptophan. Fields, in order: J gene, clone size, V gene, D gene, CDR3 protein, CDR3 DNA. D genes are given only for firm matches. The listing skips clone size in some rows; elsewhere it reads once, few, many or a size class.

J gene: TRBJ2-7; clone size: NA; V gene: TRBV5-4; D gene: NA; CDR3 protein: CASSPDITASYEQYF; CDR3 DNA: TGTGCCAGCAGCCCCGATATCACCGCATCCTACGAGCAGTACTTC
J gene: TRBJ2-7; clone size: NA; V gene: TRBV12-3/TRBV12-4; D gene: TRBD1; CDR3 protein: CASRMGQGPVGQYF; CDR3 DNA: TGTGCCAGCCGTATGGGACAGGGGCCCGTCGGGCAGTACTTC
J gene: TRBJ2-5; clone size: NA; V gene: TRBV18; D gene: NA; CDR3 protein: CASSSRAEEGTQYF; CDR3 DNA: TGTGCCAGCTCAAGCAGGGCGGAGGAAGGGACCCAGTACTTC
J gene: TRBJ2-1; clone size: NA; V gene: TRBV12-3/TRBV12-4; D gene: NA; CDR3 protein: CASGRKKYNEEFF; CDR3 DNA: TGTGCCAGCGGTCGGAAAAAATACAATGAGGAGTTCTTC
J gene: TRBJ2-5; clone size: NA; V gene: TRBV5-4; D gene: TRBD1; CDR3 protein: CASSSPGQPGETQYF; CDR3 DNA: TGTGCCAGCAGCTCCCCGGGACAGCCCGGTGAGACCCAGTACTTC
J gene: TRBJ1-5; clone size: many; V gene: TRBV6-1; D gene: NA; CDR3 protein: CASSDWGSGQPQHF; CDR3 DNA: TGTGCCAGCAGTGATTGGGGGTCAGGACAGCCCCAGCATTTT
J gene: TRBJ2-1; clone size: NA; V gene: TRBV10-2; D gene: TRBD1; CDR3 protein: CASNDGTGGYNEQFF; CDR3 DNA: TGCGCCAGCAACGACGGGACAGGGGGATACAATGAGCAGTTCTTC
J gene: TRBJ2-1; clone size: many; V gene: TRBV11-2; D gene: NA; CDR3 protein: CASSLDITANEQFF; CDR3 DNA: TGTGCCAGCAGCTTAGATATCACAGCTAATGAGCAGTTCTTC
J gene: TRBJ2-1; clone size: NA; V gene: TRBV11-2; D gene: TRBD1; CDR3 protein: CASSWTDRKVYIEQFF; CDR3 DNA: TGTGCTAGCAGCTGGACGGACAGGAAGGTCTACATTGAGCAGTTCTTC
J gene: TRBJ2-5; clone size: NA; V gene: TRBV5-6; D gene: TRBD2; CDR3 protein: CAISLGGLKETQYF; CDR3 DNA: TGTGCCATCAGCTTGGGAGGGCTCAAAGAGACCCAGTACTTC
J gene: TRBJ1-2; clone size: NA; V gene: TRBV7-9; D gene: TRBD1; CDR3 protein: CASSSGTGTNYGYTF; CDR3 DNA: TGTGCCAGCAGCTCTGGGACAGGCACTAACTATGGCTACACCTTC
J gene: TRBJ1-2; clone size: NA; V gene: TRBV6-2/TRBV6-3; D gene: NA; CDR3 protein: CASTAHREKNIF; CDR3 DNA: TGTGCCAGCACCGCCCACAGGGAGAAGAATATCTTC
J gene: TRBJ1-6; clone size: NA; V gene: TRBV10-3; D gene: NA; CDR3 protein: CAIGESGNSSLHF; CDR3 DNA: TGTGCCATCGGTGAGTCGGGTAATTCATCCCTCCACTTT
J gene: TRBJ1-1; clone size: many; V gene: TRBV6-5; D gene: TRBD1; CDR3 protein: CASRSGQAYTEAFF; CDR3 DNA: TGTGCCAGCAGATCTGGACAGGCTTACACTGAAGCTTTCTTT
J gene: TRBJ2-6; clone size: NA; V gene: TRBV4-1; D gene: NA; CDR3 protein: CASSYRRAGSRANVLTF; CDR3 DNA: TGCGCCAGCAGTTACAGACGGGCAGGTTCTAGGGCCAACGTCCTGACTTTC
J gene: TRBJ2-7; clone size: NA; V gene: TRBV28; D gene: NA; CDR3 protein: CASSRSTGSTYEQYF; CDR3 DNA: TGTGCCAGCAGCCGGTCGACGGGGAGCACCTACGAGCAGTACTTC
J gene: TRBJ2-7; clone size: NA; V gene: TRBV11-2; D gene: TRBD2; CDR3 protein: CASSHLSGRARYEQCF; CDR3 DNA: TGTGCCAGCAGCCACCTTAGCGGGAGGGCCCGGTACGAGCAGTGTTTC